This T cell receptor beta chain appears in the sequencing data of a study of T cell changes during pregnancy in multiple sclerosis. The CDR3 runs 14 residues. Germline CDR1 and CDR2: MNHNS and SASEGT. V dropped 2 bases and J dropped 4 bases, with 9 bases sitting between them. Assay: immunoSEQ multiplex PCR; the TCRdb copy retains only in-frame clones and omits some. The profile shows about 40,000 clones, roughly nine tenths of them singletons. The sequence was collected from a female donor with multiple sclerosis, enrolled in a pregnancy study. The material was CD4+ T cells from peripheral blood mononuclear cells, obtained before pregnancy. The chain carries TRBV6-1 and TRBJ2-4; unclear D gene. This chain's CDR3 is CASSERWAKNIQYF. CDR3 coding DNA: TGTGCCAGCAGTGAACGGTGGGCGAAAAACATTCAGTACTTC.